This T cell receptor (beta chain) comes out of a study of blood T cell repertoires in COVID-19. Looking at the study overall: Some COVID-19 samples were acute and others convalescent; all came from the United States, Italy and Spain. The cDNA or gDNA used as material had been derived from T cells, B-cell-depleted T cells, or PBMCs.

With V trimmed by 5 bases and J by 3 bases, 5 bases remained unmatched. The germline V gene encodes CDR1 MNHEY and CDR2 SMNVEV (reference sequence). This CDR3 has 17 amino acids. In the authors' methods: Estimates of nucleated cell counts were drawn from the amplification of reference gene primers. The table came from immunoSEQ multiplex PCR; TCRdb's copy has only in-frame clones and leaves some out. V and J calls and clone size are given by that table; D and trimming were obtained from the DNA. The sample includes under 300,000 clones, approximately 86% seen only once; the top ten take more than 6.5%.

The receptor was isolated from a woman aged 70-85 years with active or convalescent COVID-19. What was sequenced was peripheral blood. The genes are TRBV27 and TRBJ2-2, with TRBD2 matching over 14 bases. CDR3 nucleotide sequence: TGTGCCAGCAGTGAGACTAGCGGGGGGGCCCACACCGGGGAGCTGTTTTTT. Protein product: CASSETSGGAHTGELFF.